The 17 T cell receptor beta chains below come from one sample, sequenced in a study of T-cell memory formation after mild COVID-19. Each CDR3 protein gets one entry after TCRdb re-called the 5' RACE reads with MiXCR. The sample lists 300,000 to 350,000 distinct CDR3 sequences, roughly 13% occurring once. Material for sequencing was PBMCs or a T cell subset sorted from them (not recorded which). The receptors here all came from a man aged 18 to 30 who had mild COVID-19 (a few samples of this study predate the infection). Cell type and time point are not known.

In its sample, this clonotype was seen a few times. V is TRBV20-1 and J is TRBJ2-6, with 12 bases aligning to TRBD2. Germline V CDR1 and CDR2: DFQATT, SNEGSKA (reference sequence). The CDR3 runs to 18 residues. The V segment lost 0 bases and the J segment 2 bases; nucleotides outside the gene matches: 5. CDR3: CSARDAASGGAGANVLTF. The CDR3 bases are TGCAGTGCTAGAGATGCAGCTAGCGGGGGGGCTGGGGCCAACGTCCTGACTTTC.

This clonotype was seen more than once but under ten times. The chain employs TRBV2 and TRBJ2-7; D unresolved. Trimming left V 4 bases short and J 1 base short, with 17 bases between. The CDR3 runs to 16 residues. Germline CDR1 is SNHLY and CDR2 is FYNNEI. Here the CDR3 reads CASSVSWPSLSYEQYV. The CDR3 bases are TGTGCCAGCAGTGTGTCGTGGCCTTCGCTATCCTACGAGCAGTACGTC.

CDR3: CASSQKTVNGITEAFF. DNA of the CDR3: TGCGCCAGCAGCCAGAAGACCGTCAATGGGATCACTGAAGCTTTCTTT. The rearrangement links TRBV5-1 to TRBJ1-1, with D uncertain. V lost 4 bases and J lost 4, with 20 bases in between. Germline V gene lookup returns CDR1 SGHRS and CDR2 YFSETQ. The CDR3 runs 16 residues.

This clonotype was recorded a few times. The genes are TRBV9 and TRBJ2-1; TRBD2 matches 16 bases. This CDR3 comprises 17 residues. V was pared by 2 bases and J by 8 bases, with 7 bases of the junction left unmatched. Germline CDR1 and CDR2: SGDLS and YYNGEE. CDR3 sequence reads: CASSVTGTSGGVDEQFF. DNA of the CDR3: TGTGCCAGCAGCGTTACCGGGACTAGCGGGGGGGTCGATGAGCAGTTCTTC. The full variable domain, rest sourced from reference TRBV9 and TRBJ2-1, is DSGVTQTPKHLITATGQRVTLRCSPRSGDLSVYWYQQSLDQGLQFLIQYYNGEERAKGNILERFSAQQFPDLHSELNLSSLELGDSALYFCASSVTGTSGGVDEQFFGPGTRLTVL.

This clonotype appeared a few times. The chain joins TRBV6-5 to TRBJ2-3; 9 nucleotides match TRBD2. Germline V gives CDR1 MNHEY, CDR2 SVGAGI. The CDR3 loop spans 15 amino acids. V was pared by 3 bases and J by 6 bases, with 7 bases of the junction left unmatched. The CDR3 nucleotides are TGTGCCAGCAGTTATGGCGGGGGGGTGGGCGATACGCAGTATTTT. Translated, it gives CASSYGGGVGDTQYF.

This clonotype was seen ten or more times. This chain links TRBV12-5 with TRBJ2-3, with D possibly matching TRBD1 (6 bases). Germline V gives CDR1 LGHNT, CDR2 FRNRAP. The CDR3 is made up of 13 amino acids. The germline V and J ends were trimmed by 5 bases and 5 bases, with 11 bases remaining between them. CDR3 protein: CASGPDSLDTQYF. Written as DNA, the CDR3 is TGTGCTAGTGGTCCGGACAGCTTAGATACGCAGTATTTT.

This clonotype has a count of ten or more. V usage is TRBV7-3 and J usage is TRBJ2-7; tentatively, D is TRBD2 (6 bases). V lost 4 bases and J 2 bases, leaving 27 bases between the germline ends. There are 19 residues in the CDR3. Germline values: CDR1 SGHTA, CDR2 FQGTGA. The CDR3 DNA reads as TGTGCCAGCAGCTCACAAACCCGCCTGGCTAGCGAAGTCACCTACGAGCAGTACGTC. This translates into CASSSQTRLASEVTYEQYV.

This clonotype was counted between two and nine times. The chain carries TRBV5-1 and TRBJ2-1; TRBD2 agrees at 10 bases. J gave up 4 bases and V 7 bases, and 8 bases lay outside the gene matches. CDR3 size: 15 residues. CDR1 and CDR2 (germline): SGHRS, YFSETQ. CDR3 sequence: CASEAGGTFYNEQFF. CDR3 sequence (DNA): TGCGCCAGCGAAGCGGGGGGGACTTTTTACAATGAGCAGTTCTTC.

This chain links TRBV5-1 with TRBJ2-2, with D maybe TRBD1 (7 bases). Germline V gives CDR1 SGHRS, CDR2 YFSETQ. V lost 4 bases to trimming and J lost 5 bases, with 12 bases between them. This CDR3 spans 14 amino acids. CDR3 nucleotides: TGCGCCAGCAGCCGGGGGACAGCTACCGGGGAGCTGTTTTTT. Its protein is CASSRGTATGELFF.

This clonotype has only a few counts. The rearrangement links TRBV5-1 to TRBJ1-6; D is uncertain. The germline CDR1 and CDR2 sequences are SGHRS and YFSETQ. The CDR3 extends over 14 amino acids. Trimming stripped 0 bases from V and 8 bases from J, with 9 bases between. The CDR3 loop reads CASSLGVYDSPLHF. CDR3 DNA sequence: TGCGCCAGCAGCTTGGGGGTTTATGATTCACCCCTCCACTTT.

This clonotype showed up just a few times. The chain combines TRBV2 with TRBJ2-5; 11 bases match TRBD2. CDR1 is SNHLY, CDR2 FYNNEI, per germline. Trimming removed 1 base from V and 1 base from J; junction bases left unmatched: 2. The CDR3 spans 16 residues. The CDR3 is CASSEVGLAAQETQYF. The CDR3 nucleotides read TGTGCCAGCAGTGAAGTGGGACTAGCGGCCCAAGAGACCCAGTACTTC.

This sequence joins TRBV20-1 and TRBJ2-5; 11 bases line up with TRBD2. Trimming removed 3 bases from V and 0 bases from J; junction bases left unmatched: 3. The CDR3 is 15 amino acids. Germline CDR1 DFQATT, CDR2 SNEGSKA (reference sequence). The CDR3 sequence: CSASQTSGDQETQYF. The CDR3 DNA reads TGCAGTGCTAGCCAGACTAGCGGGGACCAAGAGACCCAGTACTTC.

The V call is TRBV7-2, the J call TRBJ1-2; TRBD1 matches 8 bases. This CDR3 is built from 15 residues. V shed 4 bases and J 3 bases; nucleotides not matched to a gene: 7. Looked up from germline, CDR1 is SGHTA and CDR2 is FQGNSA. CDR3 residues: CASSYWQGADYGYTF. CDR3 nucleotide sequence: TGTGCCAGCAGCTATTGGCAGGGGGCCGACTATGGCTACACCTTC.

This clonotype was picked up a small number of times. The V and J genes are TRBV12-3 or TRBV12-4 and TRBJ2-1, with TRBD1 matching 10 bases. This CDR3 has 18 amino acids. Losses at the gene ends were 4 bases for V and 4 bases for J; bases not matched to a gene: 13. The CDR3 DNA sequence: TGTGCCAGCAGTTCAGCGACAGGGGGCCTAAGAGGGTACAATGAGCAGTTCTTC. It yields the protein CASSSATGGLRGYNEQFF.

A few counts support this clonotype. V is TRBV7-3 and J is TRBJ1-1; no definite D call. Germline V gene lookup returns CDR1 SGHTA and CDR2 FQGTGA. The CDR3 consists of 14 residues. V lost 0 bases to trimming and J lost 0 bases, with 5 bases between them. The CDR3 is CASSLTSMNTEAFF. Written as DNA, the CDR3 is TGTGCCAGCAGCTTAACCAGTATGAACACTGAAGCTTTCTTT.

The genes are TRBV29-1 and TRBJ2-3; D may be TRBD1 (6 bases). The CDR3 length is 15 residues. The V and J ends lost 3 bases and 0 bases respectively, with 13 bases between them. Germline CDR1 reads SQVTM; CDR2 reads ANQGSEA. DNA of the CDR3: TGCAGCGTTGAGGGACACCAGGGGAGCACAGATACGCAGTATTTT. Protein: CSVEGHQGSTDTQYF.

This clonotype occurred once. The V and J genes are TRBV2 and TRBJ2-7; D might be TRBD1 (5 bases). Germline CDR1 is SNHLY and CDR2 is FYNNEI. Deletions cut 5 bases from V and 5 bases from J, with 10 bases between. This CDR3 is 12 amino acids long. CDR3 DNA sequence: TGTGCCAGCAGTTTCGACAGAGACGAGCAGTACGTC. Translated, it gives CASSFDRDEQYV.